The TCR beta chain under discussion was sequenced for a study of cytomegalovirus exposure and HLA in healthy donors. About the research overall: In an earlier analysis, 90 million to 120 million unique TCR beta sequences were found from 150 million to 200 million T cells. Overall study results and limits: The study designated about 180 TCR beta chains cytomegalovirus-associated.

With V trimmed by 8 bases and J by 6 bases, 13 bases remained unmatched. Germline lookup yields CDR1 GTSNPN and CDR2 SVGIG (reference sequence). The CDR3 extends over 14 amino acids. The PCR made use of 60 Vbeta and 13 Jbeta primers. Libraries were prepared by immunoSEQ multiplex PCR; TCRdb keeps only in-frame clonotypes and omits some of them. The data contain about 200,000 clones, 75% to 90% of them singletons. With respect to this clone: Its target is not known.

The V and J genes are TRBV30 and TRBJ2-1; 7 nucleotides align to TRBD2. This TCR was sampled from a woman in her forties in good health and CMV-seronegative. Material: PBMCs. The CDR3 here is CAGETGGQGNEQFF. CDR3 sequence (DNA): TGTGCCGGAGAGACGGGAGGTCAGGGCAATGAGCAGTTCTTC.